This is a list of T cell receptor beta chains from one sample in a study of T cells of healthy individuals. Each CDR3 protein is one row after TCRdb ran MiXCR on the 5' RACE reads. The table includes 40,000 to 60,000 distinct CDR3 sequences, over 12% detected once. The receptors were gathered from a human donor in good health. The CDR3 runs from the conserved cysteine through the conserved F or W. Fields, in order: J gene, clone size, V gene, D gene, CDR3 protein, CDR3 DNA. D genes are given only for firm matches. For some rows the clone size is stated as once, few or many, or as a class when expanded; others skip it.

TRBJ2-7 | few | TRBV3-1 | - | CASTGVSYEQYF | TGTGCCAGCACAGGAGTTTCCTACGAGCAGTACTTC
TRBJ1-2 | medium-sized | TRBV3-1 | TRBD1 | CASSRRGTAKDGYTF | TGTGCCAGCAGCCGCCGCGGGACAGCCAAAGATGGCTACACCTTC
TRBJ1-1 | - | TRBV20-1 | - | CSAFGRTGTEAFF | TGCAGTGCTTTCGGACGAACGGGCACTGAAGCTTTCTTT
TRBJ2-5 | many | TRBV9 | - | CASSGRTNQETQYF | TGTGCCAGCAGCGGGAGGACTAACCAAGAGACCCAGTACTTC
TRBJ1-3 | many | TRBV7-9 | - | CASSLGTAGNTIYF | TGTGCCAGCAGCTTGGGAACAGCTGGAAACACCATATATTTT
TRBJ2-2 | - | TRBV20-1 | - | CSASSRVLPGELFF | TGCAGTGCTAGTTCCAGGGTTTTGCCCGGGGAGCTGTTTTTT
TRBJ2-1 | - | TRBV7-2 | - | CASSSSTSWYEQFF | TGTGCCAGCAGCTCGTCGACTAGTTGGTATGAGCAGTTCTTC
TRBJ1-3 | few | TRBV20-1 | - | CSAPKEPHTIYF | TGCAGTGCTCCCAAAGAACCCCACACCATATATTTT
TRBJ2-7 | few | TRBV30 | TRBD1 | CAWSGQGVWGVTYEQYF | TGTGCCTGGAGTGGACAGGGGGTGTGGGGAGTAACCTACGAGCAGTACTTC
TRBJ2-3 | few | TRBV29-1 | - | CSVYGVVTDTQYF | TGCAGCGTCTATGGTGTCGTTACAGATACGCAGTATTTT
TRBJ2-6 | - | TRBV6-2/TRBV6-3 | - | CASSYGWRGANVLTF | TGTGCCAGCAGTTATGGGTGGCGTGGGGCCAACGTCCTGACTTTC
TRBJ2-1 | many | TRBV5-1 | TRBD1 | CASSLDRDRDFNEQFF | TGCGCCAGCAGCTTGGACCGGGACAGAGACTTCAATGAGCAGTTCTTC
TRBJ2-1 | many | TRBV29-1 | TRBD2 | CSVEVEAGGSYNEQFF | TGCAGCGTTGAAGTAGAGGCGGGGGGCTCCTACAATGAGCAGTTCTTC
TRBJ1-5 | - | TRBV4-1 | - | CASSQVGGPQHF | TGCGCCAGCAGCCAAGTGGGCGGGCCCCAGCATTTT
TRBJ2-1 | many | TRBV20-1 | TRBD2 | CSAPGLLLAGGLYNEQFF | TGCAGCGCGCCAGGGCTACTGTTAGCGGGAGGGCTGTACAATGAGCAGTTCTTC
TRBJ2-7 | many | TRBV6-2/TRBV6-3 | TRBD1 | CASSYSDRGYEQYF | TGTGCCAGCAGTTACTCGGACAGGGGCTACGAGCAGTACTTC
TRBJ2-7 | many | TRBV20-1 | TRBD2 | CSGNPAGASYEQYF | TGCAGTGGTAACCCGGCGGGAGCCTCCTACGAGCAGTACTTC
TRBJ2-1 | many | TRBV20-1 | TRBD1 | CSAPGTAVSSYNEQFF | TGCAGTGCTCCCGGGACAGCGGTGAGCTCCTACAATGAGCAGTTCTTC
TRBJ1-4 | few | TRBV3-1 | - | CASSQNRAANEKLFF | TGTGCCAGCAGCCAAAACAGGGCGGCTAATGAAAAACTGTTTTTT
TRBJ2-3 | many | TRBV2 | - | CASSLRGVGTDTQYF | TGTGCCAGCAGTCTACGGGGTGTCGGCACAGATACGCAGTATTTT